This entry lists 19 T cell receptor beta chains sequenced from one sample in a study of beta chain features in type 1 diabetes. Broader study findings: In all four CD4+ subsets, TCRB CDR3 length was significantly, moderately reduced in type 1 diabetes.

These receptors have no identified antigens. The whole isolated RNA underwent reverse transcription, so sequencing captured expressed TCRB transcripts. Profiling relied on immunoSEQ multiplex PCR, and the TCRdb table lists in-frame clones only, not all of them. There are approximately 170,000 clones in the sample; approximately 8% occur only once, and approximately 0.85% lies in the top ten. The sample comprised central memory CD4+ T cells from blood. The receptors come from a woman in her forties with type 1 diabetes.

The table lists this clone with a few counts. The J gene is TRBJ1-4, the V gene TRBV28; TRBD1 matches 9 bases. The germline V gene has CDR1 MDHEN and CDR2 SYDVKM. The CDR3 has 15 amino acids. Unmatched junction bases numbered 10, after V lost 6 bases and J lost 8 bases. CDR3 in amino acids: CASRDGQGRGEKLFF. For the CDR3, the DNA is TGTGCCAGCAGGGACGGACAGGGGCGGGGAGAAAAACTGTTTTTT.

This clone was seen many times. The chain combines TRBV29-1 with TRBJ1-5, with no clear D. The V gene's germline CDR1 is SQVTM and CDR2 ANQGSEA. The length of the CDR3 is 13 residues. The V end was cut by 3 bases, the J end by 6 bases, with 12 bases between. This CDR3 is CSVEGYEGQPQHF. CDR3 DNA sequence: TGCAGCGTTGAGGGGTACGAGGGTCAGCCCCAGCATTTT.

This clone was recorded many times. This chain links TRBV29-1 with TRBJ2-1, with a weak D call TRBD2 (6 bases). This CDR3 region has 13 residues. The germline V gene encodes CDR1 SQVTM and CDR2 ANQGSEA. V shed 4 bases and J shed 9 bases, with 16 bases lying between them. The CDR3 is CSVVEGGVGEQFF. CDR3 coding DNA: TGCAGCGTTGTGGAGGGCGGGGTTGGTGAGCAGTTCTTC.

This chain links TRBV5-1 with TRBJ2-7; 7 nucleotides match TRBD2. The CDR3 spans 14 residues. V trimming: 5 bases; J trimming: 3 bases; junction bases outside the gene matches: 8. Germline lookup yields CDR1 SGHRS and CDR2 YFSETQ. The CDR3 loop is CASSPAGANYEQYF. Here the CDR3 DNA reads TGCGCCAGCAGTCCTGCGGGAGCAAACTACGAGCAGTACTTC.

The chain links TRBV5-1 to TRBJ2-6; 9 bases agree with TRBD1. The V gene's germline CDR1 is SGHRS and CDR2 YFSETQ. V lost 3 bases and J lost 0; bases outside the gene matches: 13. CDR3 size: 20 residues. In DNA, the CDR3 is TGCGCCAGCAGCTACGACTGGACAGGGGCTTTCTCCTCTGGGGCCAACGTCCTGACTTTC. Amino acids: CASSYDWTGAFSSGANVLTF.

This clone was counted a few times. The CDR3 DNA follows: TGCGCCAGCAGCCAGGGGAGCGGGTTCTCCTACGAGCAGTACTTC. Encoded protein: CASSQGSGFSYEQYF. The chain joins TRBV4-3 to TRBJ2-7; tentatively, D is TRBD2 (6 bases). Trimming removed 3 bases at V and 0 bases at J, with 12 bases between. The CDR3 has 15 residues. CDR1 is LGHNA, CDR2 YSLEER, per germline.

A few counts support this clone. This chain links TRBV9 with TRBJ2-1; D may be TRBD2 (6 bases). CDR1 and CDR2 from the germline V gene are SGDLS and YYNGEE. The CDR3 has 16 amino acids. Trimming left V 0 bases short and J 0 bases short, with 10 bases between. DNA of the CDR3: TGTGCCAGCAGCGTAGCTGCGGGGTACTCCTACAATGAGCAGTTCTTC. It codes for CASSVAAGYSYNEQFF.

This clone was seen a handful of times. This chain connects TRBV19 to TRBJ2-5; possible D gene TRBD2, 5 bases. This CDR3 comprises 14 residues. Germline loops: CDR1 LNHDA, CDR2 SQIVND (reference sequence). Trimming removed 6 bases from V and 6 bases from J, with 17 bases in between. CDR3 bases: TGTGCCAGTAGCAATACTAGGTTCGAGCAGACCCAGTACTTC. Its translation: CASSNTRFEQTQYF.

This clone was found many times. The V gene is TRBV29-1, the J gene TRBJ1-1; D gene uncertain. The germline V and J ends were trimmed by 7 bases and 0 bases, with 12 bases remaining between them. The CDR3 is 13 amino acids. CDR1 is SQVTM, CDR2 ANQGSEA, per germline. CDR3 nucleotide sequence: TGCAGCGGGCGGCCGTCTATGAACACTGAAGCTTTCTTT. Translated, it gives CSGRPSMNTEAFF.

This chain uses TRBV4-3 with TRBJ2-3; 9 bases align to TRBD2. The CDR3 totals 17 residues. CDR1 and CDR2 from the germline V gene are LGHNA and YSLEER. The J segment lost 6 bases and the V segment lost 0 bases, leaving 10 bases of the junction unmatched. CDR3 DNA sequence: TGCGCCAGCAGCCAAGATAGGAGTAGCGGGAGAGCGGATACGCAGTATTTT. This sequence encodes CASSQDRSSGRADTQYF.

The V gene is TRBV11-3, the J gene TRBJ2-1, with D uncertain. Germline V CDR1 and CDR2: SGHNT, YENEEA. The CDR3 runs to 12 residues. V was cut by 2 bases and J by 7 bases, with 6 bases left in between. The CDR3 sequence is CASSLTANEQFF. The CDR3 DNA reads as TGTGCCAGCAGCTTAACAGCTAATGAGCAGTTCTTC.

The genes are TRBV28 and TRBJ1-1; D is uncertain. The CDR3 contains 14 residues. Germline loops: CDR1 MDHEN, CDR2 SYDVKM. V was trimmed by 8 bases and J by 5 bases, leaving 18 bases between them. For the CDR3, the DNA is TGTGCCAGCCCACCGAGGGCAGGCGGAACTGAAGCTTTCTTT. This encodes CASPPRAGGTEAFF. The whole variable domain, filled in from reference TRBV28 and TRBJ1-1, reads DVKVTQSSRYLVKRTGEKVFLECVQDMDHENMFWYRQDPGLGLRLIYFSYDVKMKEKGDIPEGYSVSREKKERFSLILESASTNQTSMYLCASPPRAGGTEAFFGQGTRLTVV.

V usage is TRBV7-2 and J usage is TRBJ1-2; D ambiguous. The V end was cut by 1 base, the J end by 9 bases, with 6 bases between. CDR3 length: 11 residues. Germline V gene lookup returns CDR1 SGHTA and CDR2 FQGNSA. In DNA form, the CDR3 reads TGTGCCAGCAGCTTAGGGCCAAGCTACACCTTC. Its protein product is CASSLGPSYTF.

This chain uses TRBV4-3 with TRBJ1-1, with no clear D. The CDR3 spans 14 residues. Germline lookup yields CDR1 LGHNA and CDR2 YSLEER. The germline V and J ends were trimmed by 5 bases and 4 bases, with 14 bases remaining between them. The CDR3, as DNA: TGCGCCAGCAGCTCAGGAGGGATTCGCACTGAAGCTTTCTTT. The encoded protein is CASSSGGIRTEAFF.

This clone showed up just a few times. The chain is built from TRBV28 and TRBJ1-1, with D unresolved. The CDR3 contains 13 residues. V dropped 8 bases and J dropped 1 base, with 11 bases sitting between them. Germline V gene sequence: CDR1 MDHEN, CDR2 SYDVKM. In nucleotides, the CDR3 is TGTGCCAGCTCTCATTACACGAACACTGAAGCTTTCTTT. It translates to CASSHYTNTEAFF.

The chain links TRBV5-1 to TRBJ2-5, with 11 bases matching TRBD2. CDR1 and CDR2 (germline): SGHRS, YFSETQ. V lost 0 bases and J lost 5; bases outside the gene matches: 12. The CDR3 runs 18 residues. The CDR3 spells CASSLALAGGLLRETQYF. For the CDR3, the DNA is TGCGCCAGCAGCTTGGCCCTAGCGGGAGGCTTATTGCGGGAGACCCAGTACTTC.

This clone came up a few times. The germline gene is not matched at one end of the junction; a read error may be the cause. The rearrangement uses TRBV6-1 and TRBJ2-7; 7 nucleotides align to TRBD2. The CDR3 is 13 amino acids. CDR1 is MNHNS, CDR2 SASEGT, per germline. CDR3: CASRGEGSHEQYF. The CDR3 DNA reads TGTGCCAGCAGGGGGGAGGGCTCCCACGAGCAGTACTTC.

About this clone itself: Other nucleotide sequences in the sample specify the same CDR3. The CDR3 region is CASRGPTYEQYF. The CDR3 DNA sequence: TGTGCCAGCAGGGGCCCAACCTACGAGCAGTACTTC. This chain links TRBV28 with TRBJ2-7; the D is unclear. V lost 6 bases, J lost 2 bases, and 8 bases lay in between. This CDR3 has 12 residues. In germline, CDR1 is MDHEN, CDR2 SYDVKM.

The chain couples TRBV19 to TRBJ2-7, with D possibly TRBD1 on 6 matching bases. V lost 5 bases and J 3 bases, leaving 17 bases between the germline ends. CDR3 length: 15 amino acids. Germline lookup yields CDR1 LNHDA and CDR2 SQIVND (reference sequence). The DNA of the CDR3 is TGTGCCAGTAGTTTAACAAAGACAGGCGACTACGAGCAGTACTTC. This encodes CASSLTKTGDYEQYF.